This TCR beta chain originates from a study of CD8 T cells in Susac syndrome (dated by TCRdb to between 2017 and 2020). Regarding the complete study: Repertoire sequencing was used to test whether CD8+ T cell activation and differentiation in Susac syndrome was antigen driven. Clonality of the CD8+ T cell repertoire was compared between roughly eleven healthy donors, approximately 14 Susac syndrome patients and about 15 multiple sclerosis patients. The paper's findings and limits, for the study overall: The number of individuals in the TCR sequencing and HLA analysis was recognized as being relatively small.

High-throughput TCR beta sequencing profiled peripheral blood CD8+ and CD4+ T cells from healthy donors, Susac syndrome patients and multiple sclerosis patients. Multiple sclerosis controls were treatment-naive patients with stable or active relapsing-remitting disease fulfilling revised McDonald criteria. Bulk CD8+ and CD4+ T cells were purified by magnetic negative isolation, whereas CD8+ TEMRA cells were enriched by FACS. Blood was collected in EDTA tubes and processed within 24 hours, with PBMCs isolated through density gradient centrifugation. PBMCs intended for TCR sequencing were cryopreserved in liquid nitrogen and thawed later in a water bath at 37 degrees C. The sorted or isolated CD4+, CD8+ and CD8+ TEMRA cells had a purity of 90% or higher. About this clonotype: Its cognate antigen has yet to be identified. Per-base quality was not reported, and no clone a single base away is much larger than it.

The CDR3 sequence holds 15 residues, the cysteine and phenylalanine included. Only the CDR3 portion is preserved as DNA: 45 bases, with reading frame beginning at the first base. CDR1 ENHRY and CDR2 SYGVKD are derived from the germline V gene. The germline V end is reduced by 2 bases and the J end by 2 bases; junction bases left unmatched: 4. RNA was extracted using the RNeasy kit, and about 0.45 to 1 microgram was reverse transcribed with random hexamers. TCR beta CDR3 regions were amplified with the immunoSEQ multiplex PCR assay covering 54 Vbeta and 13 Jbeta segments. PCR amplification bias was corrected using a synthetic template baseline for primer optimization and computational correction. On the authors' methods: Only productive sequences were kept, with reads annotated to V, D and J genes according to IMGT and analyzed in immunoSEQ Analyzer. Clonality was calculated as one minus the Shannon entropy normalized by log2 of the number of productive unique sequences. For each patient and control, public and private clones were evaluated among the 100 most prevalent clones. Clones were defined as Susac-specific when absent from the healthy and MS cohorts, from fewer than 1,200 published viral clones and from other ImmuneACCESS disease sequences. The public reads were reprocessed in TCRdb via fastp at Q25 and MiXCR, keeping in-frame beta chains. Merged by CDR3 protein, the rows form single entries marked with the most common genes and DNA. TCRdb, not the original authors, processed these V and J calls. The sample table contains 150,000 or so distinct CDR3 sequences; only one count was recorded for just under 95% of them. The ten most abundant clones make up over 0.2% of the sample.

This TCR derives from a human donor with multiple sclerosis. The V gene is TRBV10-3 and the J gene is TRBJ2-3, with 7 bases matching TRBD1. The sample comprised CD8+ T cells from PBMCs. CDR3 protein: CAISEDRDLTDTQYF. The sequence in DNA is TGTGCCATCAGTGAGGACAGGGACCTCACAGATACGCAGTATTTT.